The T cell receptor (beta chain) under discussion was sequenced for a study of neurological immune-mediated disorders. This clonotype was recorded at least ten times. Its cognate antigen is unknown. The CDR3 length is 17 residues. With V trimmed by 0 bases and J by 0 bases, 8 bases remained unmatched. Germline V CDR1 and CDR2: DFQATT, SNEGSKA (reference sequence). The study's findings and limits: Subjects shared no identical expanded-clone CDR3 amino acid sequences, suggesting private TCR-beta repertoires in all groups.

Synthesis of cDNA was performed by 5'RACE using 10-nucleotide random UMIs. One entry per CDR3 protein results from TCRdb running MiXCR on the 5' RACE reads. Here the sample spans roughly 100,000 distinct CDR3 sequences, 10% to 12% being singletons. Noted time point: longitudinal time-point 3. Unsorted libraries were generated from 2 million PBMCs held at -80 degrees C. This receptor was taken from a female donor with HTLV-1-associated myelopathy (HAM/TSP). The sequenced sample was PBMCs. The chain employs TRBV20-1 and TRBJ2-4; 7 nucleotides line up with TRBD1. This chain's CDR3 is CSARDRGQSLAKNIQYF. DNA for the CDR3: TGCAGTGCTAGAGATCGGGGACAGAGCCTAGCCAAAAACATTCAGTACTTC.